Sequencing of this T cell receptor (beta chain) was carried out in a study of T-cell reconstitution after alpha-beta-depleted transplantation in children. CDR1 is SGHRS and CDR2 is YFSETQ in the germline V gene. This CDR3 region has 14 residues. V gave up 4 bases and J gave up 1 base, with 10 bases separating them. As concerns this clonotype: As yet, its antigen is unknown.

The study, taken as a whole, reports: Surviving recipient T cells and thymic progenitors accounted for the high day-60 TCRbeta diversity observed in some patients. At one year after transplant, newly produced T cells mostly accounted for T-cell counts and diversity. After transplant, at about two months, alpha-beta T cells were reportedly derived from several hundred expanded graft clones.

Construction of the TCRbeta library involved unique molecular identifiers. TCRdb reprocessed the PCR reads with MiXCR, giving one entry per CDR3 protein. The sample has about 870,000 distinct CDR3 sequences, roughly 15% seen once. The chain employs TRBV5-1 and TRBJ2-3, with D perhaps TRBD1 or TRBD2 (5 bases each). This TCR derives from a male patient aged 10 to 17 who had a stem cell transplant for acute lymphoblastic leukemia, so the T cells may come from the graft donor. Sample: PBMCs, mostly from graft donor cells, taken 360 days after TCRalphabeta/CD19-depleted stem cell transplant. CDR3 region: CASSLGDRTDTQYF. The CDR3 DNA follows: TGCGCCAGCAGCCTAGGGGACCGCACAGATACGCAGTATTTT.